These 10 T cell receptor beta chains originate from one sample sequenced in a study of tumor-infiltrating lymphocytes in primary liver carcinoma. The blood RNA (from unsorted whole blood) was obtained, and germline DNA was also extracted. The investigators made TCR beta cDNA from about 0.45 ug total RNA, using a constant-region primer. A slightly modified ARM-PCR protocol with three nested multiplex PCR rounds produced these TCR beta libraries. TRBV1-TRBV30 forward primers paired with a C-beta reverse primer were used in the first two PCR rounds, which ran approximately 10 cycles each. A single record per CDR3 protein comes from TCRdb applying MiXCR to the multiplex PCR reads. Of about 310,000 distinct CDR3 sequences in the sample, 50% to 75% were seen once. Sequenced material: peripheral blood. Receptors were obtained from a woman in her thirties with primary liver carcinoma and hepatitis B virus infection.

Comments on this clonotype: This may be a read error, as it is one base from a much larger clone. The chain employs TRBV10-3 and TRBJ2-7, with D possibly being TRBD1 or TRBD2 (6 bases each). The CDR3 runs to 17 residues. Germline CDR1 reads ENHRY; CDR2 reads SYGVKD. Here the CDR3 reads CAISALGAGGGLYGQYF. The CDR3, as DNA: TGTGCCATCAGTGCCTTGGGGGCGGGTGGAGGGCTTTACGGGCAGTACTTC.

The chain couples TRBV11-2 to TRBJ2-7; tentatively, D is TRBD2 (6 bases). V shed 5 bases and J shed 1 base, with 15 bases lying between them. Germline lookup yields CDR1 SGHAT and CDR2 FQNNGV. The CDR3 consists of 15 residues. CDR3: CASSTSGGRSYEQYF. The CDR3 DNA follows: TGTGCCAGCAGCACCTCTGGGGGGAGATCCTACGAGCAGTACTTC. The variable domain in full, with the rest retrieved from reference TRBV11-2 and TRBJ2-7, is EAGVAQSPRYKIIEKRQSVAFWCNPISGHATLYWYQQILGQGPKLLIQFQNNGVVDDSQLPKDRFSAERLKGVDSTLKIQPAKLEDSAVYLCASSTSGGRSYEQYFGPGTRLTVT.

This clonotype was seen once. A much larger clone sits a single nucleotide away, making a read error possible. The chain recombines TRBV6-1 with TRBJ1-1; no firm D call. The germline CDR1 and CDR2 sequences are MNHNS and SASEGT. The CDR3 spans 14 residues. CDR3 sequence reads: CTSRSGSMNTEAFF. The CDR3 DNA follows: TGTACCAGCAGATCCGGGAGCATGAACACTGAAGCTTTCTTT.

This clonotype was seen more than once but under ten times. The V call is TRBV7-9, the J call TRBJ2-7; no clear D. The V gene's germline CDR1 is SEHNR and CDR2 FQNEAQ (reference sequence). The CDR3 is made up of 13 amino acids. Trimming pared 1 base from V and 0 bases from J, leaving 4 bases between. This chain's CDR3 is CASSLVPSYEQYF. The CDR3 nucleotides read TGTGCCAGCAGCTTAGTCCCCTCCTACGAGCAGTACTTC.

The chain employs TRBV7-9 and TRBJ2-3; 16 bases map to TRBD2. The CDR3 has 18 amino acids. V shed 3 bases, J shed 6 bases, and the junction held 9 bases outside the gene matches. CDR1 is SEHNR, CDR2 FQNEAQ, per germline (reference sequence). The CDR3 DNA follows: TGTGCCAGCAGCTTGGCGGGACTAGCGGGAGGGCCTGGTGATACGCAGTATTTT. Translation gives CASSLAGLAGGPGDTQYF.

This clonotype has a single count. Being one base from a much bigger clone, this may be a read error. The chain uses TRBV29-1 and TRBJ1-1; the D gene is possibly TRBD1 (5 bases). The V gene's germline CDR1 is SQVTM and CDR2 ANQGSEA. The CDR3 is made up of 14 amino acids. In DNA form, the CDR3 reads TGCAACGTTGAAGATTTCGGCCAGGGAGGAAGAGCTTTCTTT. Protein product: CNVEDFGQGGRAFF.

Points on this clonotype: This clone may be a read error of a much larger clone one base away. The rearrangement uses TRBV12-3 or TRBV12-4 and TRBJ2-1, with 10 bases identical to TRBD2. V shed 4 bases, J shed 7 bases, and the junction held 10 bases outside the gene matches. The CDR3 extends over 16 amino acids. CDR3 DNA: TGTGCCAGCAGTTCGGGGTCTAGCGGGAGTACGAATGAGCAGTTCTTC. It encodes CASSSGSSGSTNEQFF.

Comment on this clonotype: Mismatch with germline at one junction end may stem from a read error. This sequence joins TRBV20-1 and TRBJ2-1, with D hard to call. The V gene's germline CDR1 is DFQATT and CDR2 SNEGSKA (reference sequence). This CDR3 region has 17 residues. CDR3 loop: CSARDALREQSSSEQYF. The DNA for the CDR3 is TGCAGTGCTAGAGACGCTCTTAGAGAGCAGAGCAGCAGCGAGCAATACTTC.

This clonotype showed up just a few times. This chain uses TRBV5-4 with TRBJ2-3; D possibly corresponds to TRBD2 (5 bases). Deletions cut 2 bases from V and 5 bases from J, with 9 bases between. Germline CDR1 reads SGHNT; CDR2 reads YYREEE (reference sequence). This CDR3 is built from 13 residues. CDR3 region: CASSLPAGDTQYF. The CDR3 nucleotides are TGTGCCAGCAGCTTACCGGCGGGAGATACGCAGTATTTT.

The sample holds a few counts of this clonotype. The V call is TRBV7-9, the J call TRBJ2-3; D not resolved. CDR3 length: 12 residues. CDR1 SEHNR and CDR2 FQNEAQ come from the germline V gene (reference sequence). Trimming took off 4 bases at V and 6 bases at J, with 8 bases between the two ends. In nucleotides, the CDR3 is TGTGCCAGCAGCTCCTTCGGGGATACGCAGTATTTT. It codes for CASSSFGDTQYF. Using reference TRBV7-9 and TRBJ2-3 for the parts outside the CDR3, the full variable domain is DTGVSQNPRHKITKRGQNVTFRCDPISEHNRLYWYRQTLGQGPEFLTYFQNEAQLEKSRLLSDRFSAERPKGSFSTLEIQRTEQGDSAMYLCASSSFGDTQYFGPGTRLTVL.